Following are 30 T cell receptor beta chains from one sample sequenced in a study of cytomegalovirus exposure and HLA in healthy donors. Amplification used 60 Vbeta primers and 13 Jbeta primers. Profiled with immunoSEQ multiplex PCR; TCRdb holds only in-frame clones, not every one. Seen here are 150,000 to 200,000 clones, just over 70% observed once, and the top ten hold around 4.6%. Sequencing input: PBMCs. These receptors were obtained from a man aged 18 to 30 in good health and CMV-seropositive.

This chain joins TRBV5-1 and TRBJ2-3; TRBD1 matches 9 bases. This CDR3 comprises 16 residues. The V segment lost 0 bases and the J segment 3 bases; nucleotides outside the gene matches: 5. Germline assignment: CDR1 SGHRS and CDR2 YFSETQ. This CDR3 reads CASSLDGQGSTDTQYF. CDR3 in DNA: TGCGCCAGCAGCTTGGACGGACAGGGGAGTACAGATACGCAGTATTTT.

V is TRBV4-1 and J is TRBJ2-1, with TRBD2 identical over 12 bases. This CDR3 is 18 amino acids long. Germline V gives CDR1 MGHRA, CDR2 YSYEKL. Losses at the gene ends were 1 base for V and 7 bases for J; bases not matched to a gene: 11. CDR3 nucleotide sequence: TGCGCCAGCAGCCAAGTTGTGCCTAGCGGGGGGGCAGGGAATGAGCAGTTCTTC. This encodes CASSQVVPSGGAGNEQFF.

This clone was seen more than once but under ten times. The V call is TRBV7-9, the J call TRBJ1-2; 7 bases are a match to TRBD1. The V and J ends lost 2 bases and 4 bases, in that order; junction bases with no gene match: 7. This CDR3 has 15 amino acids. Germline V gives CDR1 SEHNR, CDR2 FQNEAQ (reference sequence). CDR3 sequence: CASSLNEGASYGYTF. The CDR3 region has the DNA TGTGCCAGCAGCTTAAACGAGGGGGCTAGCTATGGCTACACCTTC.

The chain joins TRBV9 to TRBJ2-5, with a possible D match to TRBD2 (6 bases). Trimming pared 3 bases from V and 9 bases from J, leaving 21 bases between. Germline CDR1 and CDR2: SGDLS and YYNGEE. This CDR3 contains 15 residues. The DNA of the CDR3 is TGTGCCAGCAGCGCAGGAGGGCTAGAAAGAGCCTCCCAGTACTTC. Its protein is CASSAGGLERASQYF. Based on the CDR3 plus reference TRBV9 and TRBJ2-5, the full variable domain is DSGVTQTPKHLITATGQRVTLRCSPRSGDLSVYWYQQSLDQGLQFLIQYYNGEERAKGNILERFSAQQFPDLHSELNLSSLELGDSALYFCASSAGGLERASQYFGPGTRLLVL.

This clone has a handful of counts. V usage is TRBV6-1 and J usage is TRBJ1-4; tentative D call: TRBD1 (5 bases). CDR3 length: 16 residues. Germline lookup yields CDR1 MNHNS and CDR2 SASEGT. V was clipped by 4 bases and J by 5 bases, with 17 bases between them. In nucleotides, the CDR3 is TGTGCCAGCAGTGGAGGGGATGGGGGAGGGAATGAAAAACTGTTTTTT. Its translation: CASSGGDGGGNEKLFF.

V is TRBV4-2 and J is TRBJ2-2, with 12 bases aligning to TRBD2. CDR1 is LGHNA and CDR2 is YNFKEQ in the germline V gene. The CDR3 consists of 17 residues. V gave up 5 bases and J gave up 6 bases; unmatched junction bases: 10. The CDR3 region has the DNA TGTGCCAGCAGCTCAGAGGGGACTAGCGGGTTATCCGGGGAGCTGTTTTTT. Translated, it gives CASSSEGTSGLSGELFF.

In its sample, this clone was seen once. The rearrangement joins TRBV19 to TRBJ1-4; D perhaps matches TRBD1 (6 bases). The CDR3 covers 15 residues. The V gene lost 4 bases and the J gene lost 3 bases, with 12 bases spanning the gap. From germline, CDR1 is LNHDA and CDR2 SQIVND (reference sequence). Here the CDR3 reads CASSTTGRSNEKLFF. CDR3 nucleotides: TGTGCCAGTAGTACAACAGGGAGATCTAATGAAAAACTGTTTTTT.

The chain is built from TRBV19 and TRBJ2-1; 8 positions agree with TRBD2. Germline-derived CDR1 and CDR2 are LNHDA and SQIVND (reference sequence). The CDR3 contains 14 residues. With V trimmed by 5 bases and J by 7 bases, 7 bases remained unmatched. The CDR3 nucleotides are TGTGCCAGTAGTCCGCTAGCGGGTGTTAATGAGCAGTTCTTC. This gives the protein CASSPLAGVNEQFF.

J is TRBJ2-3 and V is TRBV29-1; D call uncertain. Germline V lookup: CDR1 SQVTM, CDR2 ANQGSEA. With 1 base removed from V and 1 base from J, the gap between germline ends came to 12 bases. The CDR3 covers 15 residues. The CDR3 loop reads CSVEGGAVGTDTQYF. The CDR3 DNA reads TGCAGCGTTGAAGGAGGCGCCGTAGGCACAGATACGCAGTATTTT.

In its sample, this clone was seen once. The rearrangement links TRBV30 to TRBJ2-2, with 8 bases fitting TRBD1. Germline V gene lookup returns CDR1 GTSNPN and CDR2 SVGIG (reference sequence). V lost 2 bases to trimming and J lost 5 bases; unmatched junction nucleotides: 1. CDR3 size: 13 residues. CDR3 in amino acids: CAWSYRGTGELFF. CDR3 in DNA: TGTGCCTGGAGTTACAGGGGGACCGGGGAGCTGTTTTTT.

Only a few counts were recorded for this clone. The rearrangement links TRBV5-6 to TRBJ1-4; 9 positions agree with TRBD1. The length of the CDR3 is 15 residues. J lost 0 bases, V lost 4 bases, and 1 base had no gene match. Germline V lookup: CDR1 SGHDT, CDR2 YYEEEE. CDR3 coding DNA: TGTGCCAGCAGCCGGGACAGGGCAACTAATGAAAAACTGTTTTTT. Protein: CASSRDRATNEKLFF.

This chain uses TRBV10-3 with TRBJ2-7, with 8 bases that match TRBD1. The V gene's germline CDR1 is ENHRY and CDR2 SYGVKD. The CDR3 totals 12 residues. V dropped 10 bases and J dropped 2; count of bases not matched to a gene: 4. CDR3 coding DNA: TGTGCCACCGGGACAGGTACCTACGAGCAGTACGTC. Amino acid sequence: CATGTGTYEQYV.

The CDR3 here is CASSLALAGRENGETQYF. The CDR3 nucleotides read TGCGCCAGCAGCTTGGCCCTAGCGGGAAGGGAAAATGGAGAGACCCAGTACTTC. The genes are TRBV5-1 and TRBJ2-5; 9 nucleotides match TRBD2. V was clipped by 0 bases and J by 4 bases; unmatched bases: 13. The germline gives CDR1 SGHRS, CDR2 YFSETQ. The CDR3 is made up of 18 amino acids.

CDR3 region: CASSGTGGAKGNTIYF. In DNA, the CDR3 is TGTGCCAGCAGTGGGACAGGGGGCGCGAAGGGAAACACCATATATTTT. V and J are TRBV6-1 and TRBJ1-3, with 11 bases that match TRBD1. The V gene end was trimmed by 4 bases and the J gene end by 4 bases; junction bases not matched to a gene: 6. The germline CDR1 and CDR2 sequences are MNHNS and SASEGT. The CDR3 length is 16 residues.

J is TRBJ1-4 and V is TRBV6-4; perhaps TRBD1 as D (5 bases). This CDR3 comprises 15 residues. V lost 0 bases and J lost 6, with 11 bases in between. Germline CDR1 is MRHNA and CDR2 is SNTAGT. The CDR3 spells CASSDSAGPDEKLFF. Here the CDR3 DNA reads TGTGCCAGCAGTGACTCTGCAGGGCCGGATGAAAAACTGTTTTTT.

This chain joins TRBV7-6 and TRBJ1-1, with D maybe TRBD1 (6 bases). V lost 5 bases, J lost 8 bases, and 9 bases lay in between. There are 11 residues in the CDR3. Germline V lookup: CDR1 SGHVS, CDR2 FNYEAQ. The CDR3 nucleotides read TGTGCCAGCAGCGACCAGGGGGAAGCTTTCTTT. Its translation is CASSDQGEAFF.

The rearrangement uses TRBV6-6 and TRBJ2-3; weak D call: TRBD2 (6 bases). The CDR3 spans 13 residues. Germline V CDR1 and CDR2: MNHNY, SVGAGI (reference sequence). The V end lost 5 bases, the J end lost 6 bases, and 12 bases lay between the germline ends. This chain's CDR3 is CASSIGGEDTQYF. Here the CDR3 DNA reads TGTGCCAGCAGTATAGGAGGGGAGGATACGCAGTATTTT.

V usage is TRBV5-8 and J usage is TRBJ1-2; D unresolved. Germline assignment: CDR1 SGHTS and CDR2 YDEGEE. V lost 3 bases and J lost 3, with 12 bases in between. The CDR3 extends over 14 amino acids. The CDR3 is CASSYAGFDYGYTF. In DNA form, the CDR3 reads TGTGCCAGCAGCTACGCGGGATTCGACTATGGCTACACCTTC.

Points on this clone: Other DNA sequences in this sample translate to the same CDR3. The chain couples TRBV11-3 to TRBJ2-5; 11 bases are a match to TRBD2. CDR3 length: 16 residues. Germline assignment: CDR1 SGHNT and CDR2 YENEEA. V was clipped by 4 bases and J by 5 bases; unmatched bases: 9. The CDR3 spells CASSSRSGRAEETQYF. As DNA, the CDR3 is TGTGCCAGCAGCTCCCGTAGCGGGAGGGCCGAGGAGACCCAGTACTTC. Complete variable domain (other parts from reference TRBV11-3 and TRBJ2-5): EAGVVQSPRYKIIEKKQPVAFWCNPISGHNTLYWYLQNLGQGPELLIRYENEEAVDDSQLPKDRFSAERLKGVDSTLKIQPAELGDSAVYLCASSSRSGRAEETQYFGPGTRLLVL.

The V call is TRBV19, the J call TRBJ1-5, with 10 bases that match TRBD1. Germline V gene lookup returns CDR1 LNHDA and CDR2 SQIVND (reference sequence). This CDR3 contains 14 residues. Unmatched junction bases numbered 7, after V lost 8 bases and J lost 6 bases. The CDR3 protein is CASQKTGGGQPQHF. The CDR3 bases are TGTGCCAGTCAAAAGACAGGGGGCGGTCAGCCCCAGCATTTT.

This clone has only a few counts. The CDR3 here is CASSLDPTGVRTGELFF. The CDR3 coding sequence is TGTGCCAGCAGCTTGGACCCGACAGGGGTTCGAACCGGGGAGCTGTTTTTT. The rearrangement uses TRBV5-4 and TRBJ2-2; TRBD1 aligns across 8 bases. The CDR3 is 17 amino acids. CDR1 and CDR2 (germline): SGHNT, YYREEE (reference sequence). Unmatched junction bases numbered 9, after V lost 0 bases and J lost 5 bases. The whole variable domain, filled in from reference TRBV5-4 and TRBJ2-2, reads ETGVTQSPTHLIKTRGQQVTLRCSSQSGHNTVSWYQQALGQGPQFIFQYYREEENGRGNFPPRFSGLQFPNYSSELNVNALELDDSALYLCASSLDPTGVRTGELFFGEGSRLTVL.

The chain has TRBV7-3 and TRBJ2-3; D perhaps matches TRBD1 (5 bases). This CDR3 contains 12 residues. Germline CDR1 is SGHTA and CDR2 is FQGTGA. V lost 8 bases and J lost 6, with 12 bases in between. The CDR3: CASGATRDTQYF. The CDR3 region has the DNA TGTGCCAGCGGGGCCACTCGGGATACGCAGTATTTT.

The J gene is TRBJ1-1, the V gene TRBV2, with 8 bases lining up with TRBD1. Trimming removed 5 bases from V and 1 base from J; junction bases left unmatched: 6. The CDR3 consists of 15 residues. CDR1 is SNHLY, CDR2 FYNNEI, per germline. The CDR3 loop is CASSPRQGSNTEAFF. Written as DNA, the CDR3 is TGTGCCAGCAGTCCAAGACAGGGGTCGAACACTGAAGCTTTCTTT.

The genes are TRBV4-1 and TRBJ2-1; possible D gene TRBD2, 5 bases. Germline CDR1 and CDR2: MGHRA and YSYEKL. CDR3 size: 15 residues. V lost 4 bases, J lost 5 bases, and 15 bases lay in between. For the CDR3, the DNA is TGCGCCAGCAGCCCCCCCTCCGGGGAGCACAATGAGCAGTTCTTC. This encodes CASSPPSGEHNEQFF.

The chain links TRBV6-4 to TRBJ1-2; possibly TRBD1 for D (5 bases). Germline CDR1 MRHNA, CDR2 SNTAGT. Trimming pared 7 bases from V and 6 bases from J, leaving 18 bases between. This CDR3 region has 14 residues. As DNA, the CDR3 is TGTGCCAGCAACGACGGGGGGGTGAAGGATGGCTACACCTTC. This translates into CASNDGGVKDGYTF.

The rearrangement joins TRBV4-2 to TRBJ2-2; weak D call: TRBD2 (5 bases). V was trimmed by 1 base and J by 0 bases, leaving 9 bases between them. CDR1 and CDR2 from the germline V gene are LGHNA and YNFKEQ. The CDR3 is 16 residues long. CDR3 in amino acids: CASSQGTSTNTGELFF. For the CDR3, the DNA is TGTGCCAGCAGCCAAGGGACTTCTACGAACACCGGGGAGCTGTTTTTT.

The table lists this clone with a few counts. The V gene is TRBV7-9, the J gene TRBJ2-3; no reliable D call. V lost 5 bases, J lost 1 base, and 13 bases lay in between. Germline CDR1 SEHNR, CDR2 FQNEAQ (reference sequence). CDR3 length: 15 residues. The chain's CDR3 is CASSLPGPGTDTQYF. The CDR3 region has the DNA TGTGCCAGCAGCCTCCCCGGTCCCGGCACAGATACGCAGTATTTT.

This chain links TRBV4-1 with TRBJ1-6, with unresolved D. The germline V gene has CDR1 MGHRA and CDR2 YSYEKL. The CDR3 consists of 15 residues. V was shortened by 0 bases and J by 5 bases, with 8 bases between the two germline ends. The CDR3 DNA is TGCGCCAGCAGCCAAGAGAGAGTAGATAATTCACCCCTCCACTTT. Its protein is CASSQERVDNSPLHF.

This clone was recorded once. The chain links TRBV28 to TRBJ1-2; the D is unclear. The V end was cut by 3 bases, the J end by 5 bases, with 10 bases between. Germline V gene data show CDR1 as MDHEN and CDR2 as SYDVKM. This CDR3 has 13 residues. The CDR3 DNA is TGTGCCAGCAGTTTCGCAGTTTTATATGGCTACACCTTC. Encoded protein: CASSFAVLYGYTF.

The chain is built from TRBV30 and TRBJ1-5; 7 positions match TRBD1. The CDR3 loop spans 13 amino acids. Germline assignment: CDR1 GTSNPN and CDR2 SVGIG (reference sequence). The trim removed 3 bases at V and 5 bases at J, leaving 4 bases unmatched. The DNA for the CDR3 is TGTGCCTGGAGCCCAGGGGGGCATCAGCCCCAGCATTTT. Translating gives CAWSPGGHQPQHF.